This paragraph reports one T cell receptor (beta chain). Its recognized antigen is unknown. The input lacks base qualities; no much larger clone sits a single base away. The same CDR3 can be traced to other DNA sequences in this sample. These data belong to a study of beta chain features in type 1 diabetes (dated by TCRdb to the late 2010s). Regarding the study in general: Mean age, gender distribution, total cell number and subset yield were not different between patients and healthy donors. Whereas all 30 or so donors provided naive and central memory subsets, regulatory and stem cell-like memory subsets were isolated from just 8 patients and about 8 healthy donors. A total of roughly 99,000,000 sorted cells were examined across all samples, and the number of cells per subset was strongly correlated with RNA yield. The study compared TCRB repertoires of sorted circulating CD4+ T cell subsets between recently diagnosed type 1 diabetes patients and matched healthy donors.

Looking up the germline V gene (reference sequence) yields CDR1 GTSNPN and CDR2 SVGIG. V was cut back by 1 base and J by 4 bases, leaving a gap of 4 bases between them. From cysteine to phenylalanine, the CDR3 is 11 amino acids long. Only the CDR3 DNA is retained, 33 bases long and in frame from the first base. Study-wide findings and limitations: Type 1 diabetes patients showed a moderate but significant shortening of TCRB CDR3 length in all four CD4+ subsets. Because cDNA was sequenced instead of genomic DNA, activated cells with high expression could be over-represented, although the groups did not differ in activation or CD3 levels. Because the HLA sub-analyses included only small numbers of individuals, any influence of HLA type on TCRB rearrangement was left unresolved. Patients with type 1 diabetes made fewer insertions and deleted more nucleotides at VDJ recombination sites, implying thymic rearrangement abnormalities. Shorter templates might be favored by PCR, yet because patient and control samples were amplified and corrected together, any such skew would affect both groups equally. The naive, central memory and regulatory TCRB repertoires appeared to resemble one another more closely among patients than among healthy donors.

From each donor, a single peripheral blood sample of approximately 110 mL on average was drawn into heparinised tubes. A BD FACSAria II was used to sort naive, central memory, regulatory and stem cell-like memory CD4+ T cells with a panel that included CD45RO, CCR7, CD25, CD127, CD95 and CD27. A purity above 95% was achieved for all sorted populations. Right away, PBMCs were isolated by Lymphoprep density gradient centrifugation and were stained directly, with no culture step. So that batch effects would be minimized, each experiment stained and sorted samples in pairs, pairing one healthy donor with one patient. All of the isolated RNA was reverse transcribed with the High Capacity cDNA Reverse Transcription Kit, so expressed TCRB transcripts were sequenced. Deep immunoSEQ sequencing was performed on naive, central memory and regulatory T cell samples, with an average of about 3.57 million total reads per sample. Sorted cells were lysed in RLT buffer, and RNA was extracted using DNase-treated RNeasy Micro or Mini kits according to cell number. To prevent cross-contamination, every cell subset was processed on its own, while patient and healthy donor samples were processed together. The immunoSEQ multiplex PCR was used to amplify TCRB sequences from cDNA, generating 87-bp fragments that spanned the CDR3 region. Amplicons were sequenced on the Illumina HiSeq platform. The original methods were these. Synthetic template baselines were used to correct PCR bias computationally, reads within Hamming distance 2 were collapsed together, and singletons that could not be merged were discarded. Reads were aligned to IMGT to assign V, D and J genes, CDR3 length, and insertions or deletions at six rearrangement sites. Within each subset, clonotype counts were normalized to sorted cell number, and only after that were true diversity and Gini coefficients computed with the tcR R package. The overlap coefficient, calculated on TCRB nucleotide sequences, was used to quantify repertoire sharing. Out-of-frame TCRB sequences from naive cells were analyzed as a proxy for the pre-selection repertoire. As stored in TCRdb, this immuneACCESS dataset retains in-frame rearrangements with V and J assigned. A fraction of the clones does not appear; measured against another copy, unresolved V genes explain less than half of the discrepancy, and the remainder lacks a known reason. V and J calls plus clone size are reproduced from that table; the DNA served to infer D and trimming. The sample table contains around 650,000 clones; only one count was recorded for under 15% of them. The ten largest account for more than 0.09% of the sample.

The sequence was obtained from a man aged 25 to 40 with type 1 diabetes. The sample comprised naive CD4+ T cells from blood. The cell subset or site label, as the study defines it: true naive CD4+ T cells. Rearrangement joined TRBV30 to TRBJ2-5; no D gene is confidently identified. The CDR3 protein: CAWSGRETQYF. The DNA sequence is given as TGTGCCTGGAGTGGCCGAGAGACCCAGTACTTC. Beyond the CDR3, the reference TRBV30 and TRBJ2-5 genes provide the residues; the full variable domain reads: SQTIHQWPATLVQPVGSPLSLECTVEGTSNPNLYWYRQAAGRGLQLLFYSVGIGQISSEVPQNLSASRPQDRQFILSSKKLLLSDSGFYLCAWSGRETQYFGPGTRLLVL.